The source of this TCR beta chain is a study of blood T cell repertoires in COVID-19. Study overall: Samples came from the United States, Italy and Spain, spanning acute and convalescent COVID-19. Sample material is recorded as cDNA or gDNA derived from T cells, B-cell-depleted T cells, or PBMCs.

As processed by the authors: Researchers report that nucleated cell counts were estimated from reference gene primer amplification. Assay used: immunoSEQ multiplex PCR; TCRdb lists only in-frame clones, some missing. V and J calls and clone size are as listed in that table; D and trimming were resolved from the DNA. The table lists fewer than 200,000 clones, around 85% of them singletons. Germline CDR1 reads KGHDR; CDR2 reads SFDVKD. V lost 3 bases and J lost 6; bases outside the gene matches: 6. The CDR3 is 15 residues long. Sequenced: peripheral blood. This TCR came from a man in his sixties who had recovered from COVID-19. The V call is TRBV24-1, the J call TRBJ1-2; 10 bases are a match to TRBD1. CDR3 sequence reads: CATSDTGTGDHGYTF. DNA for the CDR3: TGTGCCACCAGTGATACTGGGACAGGGGACCATGGCTACACCTTC.